Each of the 31 T cell receptor beta chains below was sequenced from the same sample in a study of cytomegalovirus exposure and HLA in healthy donors (TCRdb year 2017). The library was generated by the immunoSEQ multiplex PCR assay. A mixture of 60 forward primers for TCR Vbeta segments and 13 reverse primers for TCR Jbeta segments was used in the multiplex PCR. The table comes from immuneACCESS by way of TCRdb, which keeps in-frame sequences with V and J called. Part of the clones is missing from these tables; in studies checked, under half for an unresolved V gene and the rest for unknown reasons. The sample data list around 150,000 clones, and roughly 77% of these were observed just once. The ten top clones hold approximately 2% of the sample. The sequencing sample was made of PBMCs. Every receptor here comes from a man aged 30 to 39 in good health and CMV-seronegative.

This clone was found once. This chain connects TRBV27 to TRBJ2-3; unclear D gene. The V gene's germline CDR1 is MNHEY and CDR2 SMNVEV (reference sequence). V was shortened by 5 bases and J by 5 bases, with 14 bases between the two germline ends. This CDR3 has 14 amino acids. CDR3 region: CASSAYIAEDTQYF. The CDR3 nucleotides are TGTGCCAGCAGTGCATACATAGCCGAAGATACGCAGTATTTT.

The chain has TRBV19 and TRBJ1-5; D not resolved. Per germline, CDR1 LNHDA and CDR2 SQIVND (reference sequence). The CDR3 loop spans 15 amino acids. V dropped 5 bases and J dropped 0 bases, with 11 bases sitting between them. As DNA, the CDR3 is TGTGCCAGTAGTCGGGAACCCCATAGCAATCAGCCCCAGCATTTT. This gives the protein CASSREPHSNQPQHF. Looking up the rest from reference TRBV19 and TRBJ1-5 gives the full variable domain: DGGITQSPKYLFRKEGQNVTLSCEQNLNHDAMYWYRQDPGQGLRLIYYSQIVNDFQKGDIAEGYSVSREKKESFPLTVTSAQKNPTAFYLCASSREPHSNQPQHFGDGTRLSIL.

The chain couples TRBV14 to TRBJ2-1, with D possibly TRBD1 on 6 matching bases. The CDR3 is 15 residues long. V gave up 5 bases and J gave up 9 bases, with 20 bases separating them. Germline loops: CDR1 SGHDN, CDR2 FVKESK. The CDR3 nucleotides read TGTGCCAGCAGCAAACCGGGACAAAGGATGGGTGAGCAGTTCTTC. It translates to CASSKPGQRMGEQFF.

The chain employs TRBV10-2 and TRBJ2-2, with 7 bases that match TRBD1. This CDR3 is 13 amino acids long. The junction had 5 bases not matched to a gene; V was cut back by 6 bases and J by 7 bases. Germline-derived CDR1 and CDR2 are WSHSY and SAAADI. CDR3 sequence reads: CASRGGAIGELFF. CDR3 coding DNA: TGCGCCAGCAGAGGGGGCGCAATCGGGGAGCTGTTTTTT.

The chain employs TRBV4-1 and TRBJ1-1; D gene uncertain. V lost 5 bases, J lost 6 bases, and 13 bases lay in between. Germline loops: CDR1 MGHRA, CDR2 YSYEKL. CDR3 length: 13 amino acids. CDR3 loop: CASSGEGRAEAFF. As DNA, the CDR3 is TGCGCCAGCAGCGGGGAGGGTAGGGCTGAAGCTTTCTTT.

The chain joins TRBV5-4 to TRBJ2-1; D not certain. Germline lookup yields CDR1 SGHNT and CDR2 YYREEE (reference sequence). The CDR3 covers 16 residues. The V end was cut by 4 bases, the J end by 9 bases, with 23 bases between. The chain's CDR3 is CASSPKTRPRKVEQFF. In nucleotides, the CDR3 is TGTGCCAGCAGCCCAAAGACCCGGCCGCGGAAGGTTGAGCAGTTCTTC.

The chain carries TRBV19 and TRBJ2-7; the match to TRBD1 covers 9 bases. The CDR3 is 13 amino acids. Germline V gene data show CDR1 as LNHDA and CDR2 as SQIVND (reference sequence). J gave up 7 bases and V 4 bases, and 5 bases lay outside the gene matches. CDR3: CASSKQGAEEQYF. The DNA of the CDR3 is TGTGCCAGTAGTAAACAGGGGGCAGAGGAGCAGTACTTC.

J is TRBJ1-6 and V is TRBV10-3; D is unclear. Germline-derived CDR1 and CDR2 are ENHRY and SYGVKD. The CDR3 loop spans 12 amino acids. Trimming pared 5 bases from V and 7 bases from J, leaving 6 bases between. Here the CDR3 reads CAISNGNSPLHF. The CDR3 nucleotides are TGTGCCATCAGTAACGGGAATTCACCCCTCCACTTT.

The rearrangement joins TRBV6-6 to TRBJ1-1; D is ambiguous. Germline assignment: CDR1 MNHNY and CDR2 SVGAGI (reference sequence). The V and J ends lost 5 bases and 1 base respectively, with 8 bases between them. This CDR3 is built from 13 residues. Here the CDR3 reads CASSTEKNTEAFF. The CDR3 DNA reads as TGTGCCAGCAGTACCGAGAAGAACACTGAAGCTTTCTTT.

The chain employs TRBV6-1 and TRBJ1-5; no clear D gene. The CDR3 loop spans 12 amino acids. The V end lost 10 bases, the J end lost 4 bases, and 11 bases lay between the germline ends. Germline CDR1 and CDR2: MNHNS and SASEGT. The CDR3 DNA reads TGTGCCACCCGATCCCAGAATCAGCCCCAGCATTTT. The encoded protein is CATRSQNQPQHF.

This CDR3 reads CASSNRGAYEQYF. Here the CDR3 DNA reads TGTGCCAGCAGTAACAGGGGGGCCTACGAGCAGTACTTC. V and J are TRBV28 and TRBJ2-7; TRBD1 matches at 8 bases. The CDR3 is 13 residues long. With V trimmed by 5 bases and J by 2 bases, 2 bases remained unmatched. CDR1 MDHEN and CDR2 SYDVKM come from the germline V gene.

This clone has more than one count but fewer than ten. The genes are TRBV5-1 and TRBJ2-1, with a tentative D call TRBD2 (5 bases). The CDR3 is 18 amino acids. The germline V gene encodes CDR1 SGHRS and CDR2 YFSETQ. V was cut by 2 bases and J by 0 bases, with 18 bases left in between. CDR3 loop: CASSFWGSPGSSYNEQFF. In DNA, the CDR3 is TGCGCCAGCAGCTTTTGGGGTAGCCCGGGGAGCTCCTACAATGAGCAGTTCTTC.

CDR3 sequence: CASSAPGLGADTQYF. The CDR3 bases are TGTGCCAGCAGTGCTCCAGGTCTGGGCGCAGATACGCAGTATTTT. The chain joins TRBV6-1 to TRBJ2-3; D not certain. This CDR3 has 15 residues. V dropped 4 bases and J dropped 4 bases, with 15 bases sitting between them. The germline CDR1 and CDR2 sequences are MNHNS and SASEGT.

The chain links TRBV7-9 to TRBJ2-5; 10 bases agree with TRBD2. Germline CDR1 is SEHNR and CDR2 is FQNEAQ (reference sequence). Losses at the gene ends were 4 bases for V and 2 bases for J; bases not matched to a gene: 7. The CDR3 is 16 residues long. CDR3 residues: CASSSPGLALQETQYF. CDR3 bases: TGTGCCAGCAGCTCCCCGGGACTAGCGTTACAAGAGACCCAGTACTTC.

The V call is TRBV10-3, the J call TRBJ2-7; TRBD1 matches 8 bases. The CDR3 sequence is 13 residues long. Germline V gene lookup returns CDR1 ENHRY and CDR2 SYGVKD. Germline trimming cut 5 bases from V and 4 bases from J; bases unmatched to any gene: 4. This CDR3 is CAISSGGGYEQYF. CDR3 sequence (DNA): TGTGCCATCAGTTCAGGGGGCGGTTACGAGCAGTACTTC.

The chain joins TRBV7-9 to TRBJ1-2; TRBD1 aligns across 7 bases. Germline values: CDR1 SEHNR, CDR2 FQNEAQ (reference sequence). The CDR3 has 16 residues. The junction had 10 bases not matched to a gene; V was cut back by 0 bases and J by 6 bases. In nucleotides, the CDR3 is TGTGCCAGCAGCTTAGCGGGGACAGTGCCCGCGGATGGCTACACCTTC. This codes for CASSLAGTVPADGYTF.

The genes are TRBV6-5 and TRBJ1-2; TRBD1 matches 9 bases. Losses at the gene ends were 6 bases for V and 1 base for J; bases not matched to a gene: 6. The germline V gene encodes CDR1 MNHEY and CDR2 SVGAGI. This CDR3 has 15 residues. The chain's CDR3 is CASSPYRGHNYGYTF. The CDR3 nucleotides are TGTGCCAGCAGCCCCTACAGGGGGCATAACTATGGCTACACCTTC.

The chain combines TRBV30 with TRBJ1-2; D is ambiguous. Germline values: CDR1 GTSNPN, CDR2 SVGIG (reference sequence). V was trimmed by 1 base and J by 7 bases, leaving 13 bases between them. This CDR3 contains 13 residues. The CDR3: CAWSGARSAGYTF. In DNA, the CDR3 is TGTGCCTGGAGTGGAGCCAGGTCCGCTGGCTACACCTTC.

The CDR3 nucleotides read TGCAGCGTTACGCGGGGGAATGAGCAGTTCTTC. Encoded protein: CSVTRGNEQFF. V usage is TRBV29-1 and J usage is TRBJ2-1; 7 nucleotides line up with TRBD2. After removal of 5 bases from V and 7 bases from J, the junction contained 2 bases not matched to a gene. This CDR3 is built from 11 residues. The germline CDR1 and CDR2 sequences are SQVTM and ANQGSEA.

This chain uses TRBV2 with TRBJ2-1; possibly TRBD1 for D (5 bases). CDR1 and CDR2 (germline): SNHLY, FYNNEI. The ends were cut back, 3 bases at V and 10 bases at J, with 19 bases in the middle. This CDR3 comprises 15 residues. DNA of the CDR3: TGTGCCAGCAGTGATGGCAGGGTTGACGGGTGGGAGCAGTTCTTC. Its translation is CASSDGRVDGWEQFF.

CDR3 bases: TGTGCCAGCAGCATACACACCAACACTGAAGCTTTCTTT. It encodes CASSIHTNTEAFF. The rearrangement links TRBV9 to TRBJ1-1; D unclear. V was cut by 4 bases and J by 2 bases, with 9 bases left in between. The germline V gene has CDR1 SGDLS and CDR2 YYNGEE. The CDR3 is 13 amino acids.

This chain links TRBV5-8 with TRBJ2-5, with TRBD2 matching 7 bases. This CDR3 is 14 amino acids long. Losses at the gene ends were 6 bases for V and 1 base for J; bases not matched to a gene: 6. Germline CDR1 SGHTS, CDR2 YDEGEE. CDR3 sequence reads: CASTPLAVQETQYF. In nucleotides, the CDR3 is TGTGCCAGCACCCCCCTAGCGGTCCAAGAGACCCAGTACTTC. Complete variable domain (other parts from reference TRBV5-8 and TRBJ2-5): EAGVTQSPTHLIKTRGQQATLRCSPISGHTSVYWYQQALGLGLQFLLWYDEGEERNRGNFPPRFSGRQFPNYSSELNVNALELEDSALYLCASTPLAVQETQYFGPGTRLLVL.

This chain joins TRBV4-1 and TRBJ2-7; possibly TRBD2 for D (6 bases). The CDR3 length is 17 residues. CDR1 and CDR2 from the germline V gene are MGHRA and YSYEKL. V was trimmed by 0 bases and J by 0 bases, leaving 15 bases between them. Written as DNA, the CDR3 is TGCGCCAGCAGCCAAGAATATGTGGCGGGACCCTCCTACGAGCAGTACTTC. Protein sequence: CASSQEYVAGPSYEQYF.

The chain uses TRBV7-8 and TRBJ2-7; 12 nucleotides align to TRBD2. Per the germline V gene, CDR1 is SGHVS and CDR2 is FQNEAQ. V shed 5 bases and J 3 bases; nucleotides not matched to a gene: 8. CDR3 length: 16 residues. As DNA, the CDR3 is TGTGCCAGCAGCATCGAGGGACTAGCGGGTAACTACGAGCAGTACTTC. Its translation: CASSIEGLAGNYEQYF.

The V call is TRBV2, the J call TRBJ2-3; TRBD2 matches 7 bases. The J segment lost 1 base and the V segment lost 4 bases, leaving 5 bases of the junction unmatched. Per the germline V gene, CDR1 is SNHLY and CDR2 is FYNNEI. The CDR3 runs to 15 residues. The CDR3 here is CASSAREAGTDTQYF. The CDR3 DNA reads TGTGCCAGCAGTGCCCGGGAGGCGGGCACAGATACGCAGTATTTT.

This sequence joins TRBV4-1 and TRBJ2-5; 8 bases agree with TRBD1. The CDR3 is 18 residues long. The trim removed 2 bases at V and 2 bases at J, leaving 13 bases unmatched. Germline V lookup: CDR1 MGHRA, CDR2 YSYEKL. This CDR3 reads CASSQSIQGAGGQETQYF. CDR3 DNA sequence: TGCGCCAGCAGCCAATCCATTCAGGGGGCAGGGGGGCAAGAGACCCAGTACTTC.

J is TRBJ2-5 and V is TRBV18, with 8 positions matching TRBD1. This CDR3 is built from 13 residues. Germline V gene data show CDR1 as KGHSH and CDR2 as LQKENI. V shed 3 bases, J shed 4 bases, and the junction held 1 base outside the gene matches. CDR3 sequence reads: CASSPGTGETQYF. In DNA, the CDR3 is TGTGCCAGCTCACCGGGGACAGGAGAGACCCAGTACTTC.

As concerns this clone: The identical CDR3 is also encoded by other nucleotide sequences in the sample. The chain has TRBV25-1 and TRBJ1-3; D remains ambiguous. Germline CDR1 and CDR2: MGHDK and SYGVNS. The CDR3 loop spans 18 amino acids. Trimming stripped 7 bases from V and 0 bases from J, with 22 bases between. The CDR3 DNA follows: TGTGCCAGCATCCGCCCGATAGTAGCACGAGTCTCTGGAAACACCATATATTTT. It translates to CASIRPIVARVSGNTIYF.

The chain is built from TRBV9 and TRBJ1-4; no firm D call. The CDR3 spans 13 residues. From germline, CDR1 is SGDLS and CDR2 YYNGEE. Trimming shortened V by 7 bases and J by 0 bases, and 7 bases separated the two germline ends. The CDR3 sequence is CASASTTNEKLFF. CDR3 sequence (DNA): TGTGCCAGCGCGTCTACAACTAATGAAAAACTGTTTTTT.

The J gene is TRBJ1-3, the V gene TRBV28; D is possibly TRBD1 (5 bases). The ends were cut back, 4 bases at V and 3 bases at J, with 16 bases in the middle. CDR3 length: 16 residues. The V gene's germline CDR1 is MDHEN and CDR2 SYDVKM. Written as DNA, the CDR3 is TGTGCCAGCAGTTCCCCGGGCGGGGGAGATGGAAACACCATATATTTT. Its protein is CASSSPGGGDGNTIYF.

As to this clone: An end of the junction does not agree with germline; a read error may underlie this. The chain joins TRBV9 to TRBJ1-6; 8 bases are shared with TRBD1. CDR3 size: 15 residues. The V gene's germline CDR1 is SGDLS and CDR2 YYNGEE. The CDR3 DNA reads as TGTGCCAGCAGCGTCTTCGGGGACAGGATTCCCCAAAAGTTCTTT. This translates into CASSVFGDRIPQKFF.